One sample yielded the 25 T cell receptor beta chains listed below, sequenced in a study of Graves' ophthalmopathy and Graves' hyperthyroidism. For repertoire sequencing, the TCR beta CDR3 regions were amplified from RNA transcripts. The authors performed first-round RT-PCR with HTBI primers and then a second-round multiplex PCR. From the multiplex PCR reads, TCRdb called clonotypes with MiXCR, one entry per CDR3 protein. The sample shows about 180,000 distinct CDR3 sequences, roughly 37% of them seen only once. The sequenced sample was peripheral blood. These receptors originate from a woman aged 40 to 50 with Graves' ophthalmopathy.

J is TRBJ2-7 and V is TRBV12-3 or TRBV12-4, with D maybe TRBD1 (6 bases). V was trimmed by 5 bases and J by 3 bases, leaving 14 bases between them. CDR3 length: 14 residues. The CDR3 loop reads CASSQGGQFYEQYF. The CDR3 DNA is TGTGCCAGCAGTCAAGGGGGACAATTCTACGAGCAGTACTTC.

This chain uses TRBV11-2 with TRBJ2-5, with 14 bases aligning to TRBD2. This CDR3 is built from 18 residues. V lost 0 bases, J lost 5 bases, and 8 bases stayed unmatched. CDR1 is SGHAT, CDR2 FQNNGV, per germline. CDR3 in amino acids: CASSLDPGLAGDSETQYF. CDR3 DNA sequence: TGTGCCAGCAGCTTAGATCCGGGACTAGCGGGAGATTCGGAGACCCAGTACTTC.

This clonotype was recorded at least ten times. The V call is TRBV5-1, the J call TRBJ1-1, with 7 bases that match TRBD1. Trimming removed 2 bases from V and 7 bases from J; junction bases left unmatched: 5. There are 13 residues in the CDR3. The germline V gene has CDR1 SGHRS and CDR2 YFSETQ. The CDR3 here is CASSLGTEVEAFF. In nucleotides, the CDR3 is TGCGCCAGCAGCTTAGGGACAGAGGTTGAAGCTTTCTTT.

This clonotype was counted a few times. The chain joins TRBV12-3 or TRBV12-4 to TRBJ2-7, with a tentative D call TRBD2 (8 bases). The CDR3 loop spans 14 amino acids. Trimming took 4 bases from V and 2 from J, leaving 12 bases between them. For the CDR3, the DNA is TGTGCCAGCAGTTATAGCGGGACAGCCTACGAGCAGTACTTC. Residues: CASSYSGTAYEQYF.

The chain has TRBV7-9 and TRBJ2-2, with TRBD2 as a possible D gene (6 bases). Germline assignment: CDR1 SEHNR and CDR2 FQNEAQ (reference sequence). CDR3 length: 11 residues. Trimming took 11 bases from V and 9 from J, leaving 13 bases between them. The CDR3 reads CAGGGLRELFF. The CDR3 nucleotides are TGTGCCGGCGGAGGGCTTAGGGAGCTGTTTTTT.

This clonotype was recorded many times. The rearrangement joins TRBV5-1 to TRBJ2-7, with 12 positions matching TRBD2. Germline CDR1 and CDR2: SGHRS and YFSETQ. CDR3 length: 15 amino acids. V was clipped by 5 bases and J by 7 bases; unmatched bases: 10. Written as DNA, the CDR3 is TGCGCCAGCAGTTCCGGGACTAGCGGGCCTTCGGAGCAGTACTTC. It codes for CASSSGTSGPSEQYF.

The chain uses TRBV10-3 and TRBJ2-2; TRBD1 or TRBD2 may be the D gene (6 bases each). Germline loops: CDR1 ENHRY, CDR2 SYGVKD. The V and J ends lost 6 bases and 5 bases respectively, with 16 bases between them. The CDR3 sequence is 15 residues long. In DNA, the CDR3 is TGTGCCATCAGGATTAGCGGAAGGGGGACCGGGGAGCTGTTTTTT. This gives the protein CAIRISGRGTGELFF.

V and J are TRBV6-5 and TRBJ2-5, with D possibly being TRBD1 or TRBD2 (6 bases each). Deletions cut 5 bases from V and 4 bases from J, with 17 bases between. The CDR3 is 15 amino acids. Looked up from germline, CDR1 is MNHEY and CDR2 is SVGAGI. CDR3 loop: CASSHLAVRGETQYF. In DNA, the CDR3 is TGTGCCAGCAGTCACTTAGCGGTCAGGGGAGAGACCCAGTACTTC.

The CDR3 sequence is CASSPPDRGEQYF. CDR3 nucleotide sequence: TGTGCCAGCAGCCCACCGGACAGAGGAGAGCAGTACTTC. J is TRBJ2-7 and V is TRBV11-2; a weak D match, TRBD1 (6 bases). Germline CDR1 and CDR2: SGHAT and FQNNGV. The CDR3 runs to 13 residues. Trimming removed 5 bases at V and 7 bases at J, with 15 bases between.

V is TRBV12-3 or TRBV12-4 and J is TRBJ2-7; the match to TRBD2 covers 8 bases. Trimming cost V 5 bases and J 5 bases; bases outside gene matches: 5. The CDR3 has 13 amino acids. Here the CDR3 DNA reads TGTGCCAGCAGTCCCAGCGGGAGCCACGAGCAGTACTTC. The encoded protein is CASSPSGSHEQYF.

The V call is TRBV7-3, the J call TRBJ1-2; D remains unclear. This CDR3 is built from 12 residues. The germline CDR1 and CDR2 sequences are SGHTA and FQGTGA. Deletions cut 3 bases from V and 6 bases from J, with 8 bases between. CDR3 residues: CASSFGEDGYTF. CDR3 nucleotides: TGTGCCAGCAGCTTTGGGGAGGATGGCTACACCTTC.

As regards this clonotype: A junction end diverges from the germline sequence, so it may reflect a read error. J is TRBJ2-7 and V is TRBV7-2, with 10 bases that match TRBD2. This CDR3 comprises 15 residues. CDR1 SGHTA and CDR2 FQGNSA come from the germline V gene. Written as DNA, the CDR3 is TGCGCCAGCAGCCAGCCGGCTAGCGGGAGTTACGAGCAGTACTTC. It translates to CASSQPASGSYEQYF.

This clonotype was detected many times. This chain connects TRBV6-2 or TRBV6-3 to TRBJ1-6, with 9 bases matching TRBD1. CDR3 length: 15 amino acids. The J segment lost 10 bases and the V segment lost 0 bases, leaving 4 bases of the junction unmatched. CDR1 is MNHEY and CDR2 is SVGEGT in the germline V gene. CDR3 loop: CASSYSGTGRSPLHF. The CDR3, as DNA: TGTGCCAGCAGTTACTCCGGGACAGGGAGATCACCCCTCCACTTT.

This clonotype was seen at least ten times. This sequence joins TRBV2 and TRBJ2-7; 7 bases align to TRBD1. The J segment lost 4 bases and the V segment lost 6 bases, leaving 3 bases of the junction unmatched. Germline lookup yields CDR1 SNHLY and CDR2 FYNNEI. CDR3 length equals 12 residues. As DNA, the CDR3 is TGTGCCAGCAGCGCAGGGGGTTACGAGCAGTACTTC. This codes for CASSAGGYEQYF. The complete variable domain, with remaining parts taken from reference TRBV2 and TRBJ2-7, reads EPEVTQTPSHQVTQMGQEVILRCVPISNHLYFYWYRQILGQKVEFLVSFYNNEISEKSEIFDDQFSVERPDGSNFTLKIRSTKLEDSAMYFCASSAGGYEQYFGPGTRLTVT.

In this sample, this clonotype turned up many times. The chain uses TRBV6-4 and TRBJ1-6; tentative D call: TRBD1 (5 bases). Germline lookup yields CDR1 MRHNA and CDR2 SNTAGT. V was shortened by 5 bases and J by 9 bases, with 20 bases between the two germline ends. The CDR3 has 16 amino acids. The CDR3 DNA is TGTGCCAGCAGTCACCCTCGGGGCCCGACGGCTTCACCCCTCCACTTT. Its translation: CASSHPRGPTASPLHF.

This clonotype was seen ten or more times. V and J are TRBV6-5 and TRBJ1-5; D not certain. The CDR3 is 12 residues long. The germline V gene encodes CDR1 MNHEY and CDR2 SVGAGI. Trimming pared 6 bases from V and 5 bases from J, leaving 8 bases between. CDR3 loop: CASRSQDQPQHF. CDR3 bases: TGTGCCAGCAGATCTCAGGATCAGCCCCAGCATTTT.

This clonotype was detected many times. The chain couples TRBV6-1 to TRBJ2-7; TRBD1 matches at 9 bases. CDR3 length: 14 amino acids. The germline CDR1 and CDR2 sequences are MNHNS and SASEGT. J lost 6 bases, V lost 8 bases, and 11 bases had no gene match. In DNA form, the CDR3 reads TGTGCCAGCCTATCGGACAGGGGAGGACGCGAGCAGTACTTC. Protein sequence: CASLSDRGGREQYF.

Many counts were recorded for this clonotype. This sequence joins TRBV7-2 and TRBJ2-7; 7 bases map to TRBD2. V was pared by 1 base and J by 3 bases, with 3 bases of the junction left unmatched. This CDR3 spans 14 amino acids. Germline V gene lookup returns CDR1 SGHTA and CDR2 FQGNSA. The CDR3 loop reads CASSLGGGYYEQYF. CDR3 coding DNA: TGTGCCAGCAGCTTAGGCGGGGGTTACTACGAGCAGTACTTC.

This clonotype was seen more than once but under ten times. The chain carries TRBV6-1 and TRBJ2-2, with 9 positions matching TRBD1. This CDR3 is built from 15 residues. Germline V lookup: CDR1 MNHNS, CDR2 SASEGT. V was clipped by 7 bases and J by 4 bases; unmatched bases: 7. This chain's CDR3 is CASIPGQGFTGELFF. The CDR3 coding sequence is TGTGCCAGCATTCCGGGACAGGGCTTCACCGGGGAGCTGTTTTTT.

V is TRBV6-1 and J is TRBJ1-2; D is unresolved. The CDR3 is made up of 14 amino acids. The germline V gene has CDR1 MNHNS and CDR2 SASEGT. Trimming left V 5 bases short and J 10 bases short, with 20 bases between. The CDR3 nucleotides are TGTGCCAGCAGTCTAGCACCGGCCACCCCCTTCTACACCTTC. Translation gives CASSLAPATPFYTF.

This clonotype was counted at least ten times. This chain links TRBV12-3 or TRBV12-4 with TRBJ2-5; the D gene is possibly TRBD1 (6 bases). The germline V and J ends were trimmed by 2 bases and 5 bases, with 15 bases remaining between them. The CDR3 loop spans 15 amino acids. The CDR3 here is CASSLFQGKRETQYF. DNA of the CDR3: TGTGCCAGCAGTTTATTCCAGGGGAAACGGGAGACCCAGTACTTC.

This clonotype occurred many times. The chain is built from TRBV28 and TRBJ1-1; TRBD1 agrees at 7 bases. The CDR3 is 14 amino acids. J lost 11 bases, V lost 3 bases, and 12 bases had no gene match. Germline V gene sequence: CDR1 MDHEN, CDR2 SYDVKM. Here the CDR3 reads CASSFSGPQGRAFF. The CDR3 DNA reads as TGTGCCAGCAGTTTTTCAGGACCACAGGGGAGGGCTTTCTTT.

This chain joins TRBV29-1 and TRBJ1-1, with a tentative D call TRBD1 (6 bases). Germline loops: CDR1 SQVTM, CDR2 ANQGSEA. V was shortened by 1 base and J by 5 bases, with 26 bases between the two germline ends. CDR3 size: 18 residues. This CDR3 is CSVEALTGTPAGATEAFF. CDR3 in DNA: TGCAGCGTTGAAGCCCTTACCGGGACACCAGCCGGGGCGACTGAAGCTTTCTTT.

The J gene is TRBJ1-5, the V gene TRBV6-5; 8 nucleotides agree with TRBD1. This CDR3 comprises 14 residues. V lost 4 bases and J lost 6; bases outside the gene matches: 5. The V gene's germline CDR1 is MNHEY and CDR2 SVGAGI. The CDR3 sequence: CASSSGQGSQPQHF. The CDR3 bases are TGTGCCAGCAGTTCTGGACAGGGTAGTCAGCCCCAGCATTTT.

This clonotype was counted ten times or more. The chain has TRBV6-2 or TRBV6-3 and TRBJ2-7, with 8 bases that match TRBD2. Germline CDR1 reads MNHEY; CDR2 reads SVGEGT. This CDR3 contains 14 residues. The V gene end was trimmed by 5 bases and the J gene end by 4 bases; junction bases not matched to a gene: 7. In DNA, the CDR3 is TGTGCCAGCAGTAAGAGCGGGAGCTTTTACGAGCAGTACTTC. Translating it yields CASSKSGSFYEQYF.